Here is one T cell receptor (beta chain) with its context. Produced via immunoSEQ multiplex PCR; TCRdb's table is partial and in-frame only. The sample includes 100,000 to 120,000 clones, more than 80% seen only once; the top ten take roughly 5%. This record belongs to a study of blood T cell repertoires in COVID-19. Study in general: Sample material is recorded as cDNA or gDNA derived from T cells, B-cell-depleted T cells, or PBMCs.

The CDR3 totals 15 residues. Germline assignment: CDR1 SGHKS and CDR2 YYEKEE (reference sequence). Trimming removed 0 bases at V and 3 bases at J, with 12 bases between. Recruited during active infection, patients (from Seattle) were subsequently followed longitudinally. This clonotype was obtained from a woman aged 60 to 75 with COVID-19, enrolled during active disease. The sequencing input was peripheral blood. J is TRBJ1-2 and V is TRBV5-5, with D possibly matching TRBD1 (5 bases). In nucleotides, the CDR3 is TGTGCCAGCAGCTTGGCGCAGGGTAGGGACTATGGCTACACCTTC. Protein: CASSLAQGRDYGYTF.